The entry that follows covers one T cell receptor (beta chain) sequence. Its target is unknown. Germline CDR1 and CDR2: WSHSY and SAAADI. The J segment lost 5 bases and the V segment lost 8 bases, leaving 12 bases of the junction unmatched. The CDR3 length is 15 residues. 13 Jbeta primers and 60 Vbeta primers were used for the PCR. Profiling relied on immunoSEQ multiplex PCR, and the TCRdb table lists in-frame clones only, not all of them. The repertoire includes about 95,000 clones, 65% to 90% of them detected once, and approximately 3.6% sits in the top ten. This entry belongs to a study of cytomegalovirus exposure and HLA in healthy donors. Findings of the study overall: CMV serostatus was the only recorded immune exposure for donors. Follow-up analysis later connected one missense variant in DCLRE1C with trimming of TCR beta V- and J-genes. Earlier analysis looked at TCR beta V segments, and most were productive about 90% or about 30% of the time.

The genes are TRBV10-2 and TRBJ2-5, with 9 bases that match TRBD1. Input material: PBMCs. The clonotype comes from a man aged 30 to 39 in good health and CMV-seropositive. The CDR3: CASGVRDRGSETQYF. The CDR3 bases are TGCGCCAGCGGCGTCCGCGACAGGGGGTCGGAGACCCAGTACTTC.